These 7 T cell receptor beta chains were sequenced from one sample in a study of cytomegalovirus exposure and HLA in healthy donors. The PCR ran on 60 Vbeta and 13 Jbeta primers. Measured with immunoSEQ multiplex PCR; TCRdb has only the in-frame clones, and not every one. The table lists 100,000 or so clones, over 12% of them singletons. Material: PBMCs. The receptors originated from a female donor in good health and CMV-seronegative.

The chain uses TRBV7-2 and TRBJ1-2, with a tentative D call TRBD1 (5 bases). Deletions cut 5 bases from V and 5 bases from J, with 9 bases between. The CDR3 has 12 residues. The germline gives CDR1 SGHTA, CDR2 FQGNSA. In DNA form, the CDR3 reads TGTGCCAGCAGCCTGACAGCTTATGGCTACACCTTC. Its translation is CASSLTAYGYTF.

There are a few counts of this clone. Distinct nucleotide sequences in the sample also encode this CDR3. The rearrangement uses TRBV20-1 and TRBJ2-7; D might be TRBD2 (6 bases). Per germline, CDR1 DFQATT and CDR2 SNEGSKA (reference sequence). With 3 bases removed from V and 4 bases from J, the gap between germline ends came to 7 bases. The CDR3 is 11 residues long. DNA for the CDR3: TGCAGTGCTAGCCGGGGGTACGAGCAGTACTTC. It translates to CSASRGYEQYF.

The chain is built from TRBV4-3 and TRBJ2-7, with D perhaps TRBD1 (6 bases). With 4 bases removed from V and 5 bases from J, the gap between germline ends came to 27 bases. CDR3 length: 18 residues. CDR1 is LGHNA and CDR2 is YSLEER in the germline V gene. DNA of the CDR3: TGCGCCAGCAGCCGCACCGTGGACAGAGTTTTGGGGAGCAACGAGCAGTACTTC. It yields the protein CASSRTVDRVLGSNEQYF.

This clone turned up a few times. The chain is built from TRBV9 and TRBJ2-3; 12 bases match TRBD2. Germline CDR1 is SGDLS and CDR2 is YYNGEE. The CDR3 has 15 amino acids. V was pared by 7 bases and J by 5 bases, with 8 bases of the junction left unmatched. The CDR3 region is CASGLAGGPRDTQYF. The DNA of the CDR3 is TGTGCCAGCGGGCTAGCGGGAGGGCCCAGAGATACGCAGTATTTT.

This clone was picked up a small number of times. This chain joins TRBV27 and TRBJ1-1, with 8 bases that match TRBD1. CDR1 and CDR2 from the germline V gene are MNHEY and SMNVEV (reference sequence). The CDR3 is made up of 14 amino acids. V was clipped by 2 bases and J by 4 bases; unmatched bases: 3. CDR3 protein: CASSLGRGLTEAFF. Here the CDR3 DNA reads TGTGCCAGCAGTTTAGGCAGGGGGCTCACTGAAGCTTTCTTT.

V is TRBV6-5 and J is TRBJ2-2, with unresolved D. This CDR3 spans 14 amino acids. V dropped 5 bases and J dropped 1 base, with 8 bases sitting between them. Germline V lookup: CDR1 MNHEY, CDR2 SVGAGI. The CDR3 DNA follows: TGTGCCAGCAGTACGAGCGTGAACACCGGGGAGCTGTTTTTT. Residues: CASSTSVNTGELFF.

Only a few counts were recorded for this clone. The chain recombines TRBV5-6 with TRBJ2-7, with 9 bases identical to TRBD1. V was pared by 4 bases and J by 6 bases, with 11 bases of the junction left unmatched. The CDR3 length is 15 residues. Germline CDR1 SGHDT, CDR2 YYEEEE. In DNA form, the CDR3 reads TGTGCCAGCAGCCTCTACGGGGGACAGGGTTTCGAGCAGTACTTC. This gives the protein CASSLYGGQGFEQYF.